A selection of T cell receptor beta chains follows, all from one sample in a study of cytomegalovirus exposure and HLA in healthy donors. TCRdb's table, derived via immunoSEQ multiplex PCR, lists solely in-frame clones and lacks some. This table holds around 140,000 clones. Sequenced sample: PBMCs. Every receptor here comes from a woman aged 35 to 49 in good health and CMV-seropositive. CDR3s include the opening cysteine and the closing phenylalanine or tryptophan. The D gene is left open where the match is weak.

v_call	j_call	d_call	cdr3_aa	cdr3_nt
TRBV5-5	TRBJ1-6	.	CASSLAGRGTNSPLHF	TGTGCCAGCAGCTTGGCCGGTCGGGGAACGAATTCACCCCTCCACTTT
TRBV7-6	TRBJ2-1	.	CASSWRLGLNNEQFF	TGTGCCAGCAGCTGGAGGCTGGGACTCAACAATGAGCAGTTCTTC
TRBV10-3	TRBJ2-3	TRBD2	CAISEYGTSGITDTQYF	TGTGCCATCAGTGAATATGGGACTAGCGGTATCACAGATACGCAGTATTTT
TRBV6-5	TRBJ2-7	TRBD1	CASRLSRVTGNEQYF	TGTGCCAGTCGCCTAAGTAGGGTGACAGGGAACGAGCAGTACTTC
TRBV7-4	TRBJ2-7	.	CASSLVETASYEQYF	TGTGCCAGCAGCTTAGTTGAGACAGCTTCCTACGAGCAGTACTTC
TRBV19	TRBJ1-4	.	CASSVGRTNEKLFF	TGTGCCAGTAGTGTGGGGAGGACGAATGAAAAACTGTTTTTT
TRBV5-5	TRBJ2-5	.	CASSLLPSLGREGTQYF	TGTGCCAGCAGCTTGTTGCCCAGTCTGGGGAGAGAGGGGACCCAGTACTTC
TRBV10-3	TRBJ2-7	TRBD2	CAISESGAVTSGPYEQYF	TGTGCCATCAGTGAGTCGGGGGCAGTGACTAGCGGACCCTACGAGCAGTACTTC
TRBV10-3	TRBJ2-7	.	CAISGPPLAYSYEQYF	TGTGCCATCAGTGGCCCCCCTTTAGCGTACTCCTACGAGCAGTACTTC
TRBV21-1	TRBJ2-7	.	CASSKEGDSTTYEQYF	TGTGCCAGCAGCAAAGAAGGGGACTCAACCACCTACGAGCAGTACTTC
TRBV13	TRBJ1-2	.	CASSPRVSTETYGYTF	TGTGCCAGCAGCCCCCGCGTTTCGACAGAGACCTATGGCTACACCTTC
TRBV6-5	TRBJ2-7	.	CASSYSSFGQAYEQYF	TGTGCCAGCAGTTATAGTTCGTTCGGACAAGCGTACGAGCAGTACTTC
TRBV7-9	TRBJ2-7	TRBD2	CASSFSGRALEQYF	TGTGCCAGCAGCTTTAGTGGGAGGGCCCTCGAGCAGTACTTC
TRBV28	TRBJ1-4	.	CASRKSRGREKLFF	TGTGCCAGCAGAAAGTCCCGGGGTCGGGAAAAACTGTTTTTT
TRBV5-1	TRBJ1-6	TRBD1	CASSWRQGQGNSPLHF	TGCGCCAGCAGCTGGCGCCAGGGACAGGGGAATTCACCCCTCCACTTT
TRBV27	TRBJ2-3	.	CASILGGSGTISTDTQYF	TGTGCCAGCATCCTGGGGGGTAGCGGAACGATTAGCACAGATACGCAGTATTTT
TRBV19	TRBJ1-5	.	CASSLGRGDNDQPQHF	TGTGCCAGTAGTTTAGGCCGAGGGGACAACGATCAGCCCCAGCATTTT
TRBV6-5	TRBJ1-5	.	CASSVGTQDQPQHF	TGTGCCAGCAGTGTAGGGACACAGGATCAGCCCCAGCATTTT
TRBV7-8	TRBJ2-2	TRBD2	CASSLVQREGGGELFF	TGTGCCAGCAGCTTAGTCCAGCGGGAGGGCGGCGGGGAGCTGTTTTTT
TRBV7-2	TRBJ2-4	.	CASSLVQAYIQYF	TGTGCCAGCAGCTTGGTTCAGGCGTACATTCAGTACTTC
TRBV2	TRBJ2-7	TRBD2	CASTGLETYEQYF	TGTGCCAGCACCGGACTAGAAACCTACGAGCAGTACTTC
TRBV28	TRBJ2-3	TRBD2	CASSSFTSGSVGDTQYF	TGTGCCAGCAGTTCTTTCACTAGCGGGAGCGTCGGAGATACGCAGTATTTT
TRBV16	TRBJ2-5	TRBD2	CASQLIGRGGGETQYF	TGTGCCAGCCAACTTATCGGGAGGGGCGGCGGAGAGACCCAGTACTTC